The 21 T cell receptor beta chains listed next were all sequenced from one sample in a study of blood T cell repertoires in COVID-19. Data came from immunoSEQ multiplex PCR; TCRdb stores just in-frame clones and leaves some out. The repertoire holds hundreds of thousands of clones, with roughly 80% as singletons. The specimen sequenced was PBMCs or T cells enriched from blood (not recorded which). The receptor set was obtained from a middle-aged man who had been exposed to COVID-19.

The V and J genes are TRBV6-2 or TRBV6-3 and TRBJ2-1, with D possibly TRBD1 on 6 matching bases. CDR3 length equals 14 residues. V dropped 7 bases and J dropped 4 bases, with 14 bases sitting between them. Germline-derived CDR1 and CDR2 are MNHEY and SVGEGT. CDR3 nucleotide sequence: TGTGCCAGCACCCCAGGACAGACATACAATGAGCAGTTCTTC. Its translation: CASTPGQTYNEQFF.

The V gene is TRBV7-9, the J gene TRBJ1-2; no definite D call. Trimming left V 7 bases short and J 5 bases short, with 11 bases between. This CDR3 comprises 12 residues. Germline values: CDR1 SEHNR, CDR2 FQNEAQ (reference sequence). In nucleotides, the CDR3 is TGTGCCAGCACGGAGGGAACGTATGGCTACACCTTC. Translated, it gives CASTEGTYGYTF. The whole variable domain, remainder taken from reference TRBV7-9 and TRBJ1-2, is DTGVSQNPRHKITKRGQNVTFRCDPISEHNRLYWYRQTLGQGPEFLTYFQNEAQLEKSRLLSDRFSAERPKGSFSTLEIQRTEQGDSAMYLCASTEGTYGYTFGSGTRLTVV.

The genes are TRBV6-5 and TRBJ1-1; no clear D. Trimming took off 2 bases at V and 1 base at J, with 8 bases between the two ends. CDR1 and CDR2 from the germline V gene are MNHEY and SVGAGI. The CDR3 runs to 14 residues. The CDR3 region is CASSYVGRNTEAFF. CDR3 nucleotides: TGTGCCAGCAGTTACGTGGGGAGGAACACTGAAGCTTTCTTT.

J is TRBJ2-5 and V is TRBV7-9; 8 nucleotides line up with TRBD2. V was clipped by 5 bases and J by 4 bases; unmatched bases: 12. Germline V gives CDR1 SEHNR, CDR2 FQNEAQ (reference sequence). The CDR3 sequence is 16 residues long. The chain's CDR3 is CASSNLPGGPLETQYF. CDR3 DNA: TGTGCCAGCAGCAACCTTCCGGGAGGGCCCTTAGAGACCCAGTACTTC. The full variable domain, in which reference TRBV7-9 and TRBJ2-5 provide the parts outside the CDR3, is DTGVSQNPRHKITKRGQNVTFRCDPISEHNRLYWYRQTLGQGPEFLTYFQNEAQLEKSRLLSDRFSAERPKGSFSTLEIQRTEQGDSAMYLCASSNLPGGPLETQYFGPGTRLLVL.

The chain recombines TRBV3-1 (or the pseudogene TRBV3-2) with TRBJ2-1; D gene ambiguous. Per the germline V gene, CDR1 is LGHDT and CDR2 is YNNKEL (reference sequence). V shed 2 bases and J shed 7 bases, with 15 bases lying between them. The CDR3 extends over 15 amino acids. CDR3 amino acids: CASSQKSGPPNEQFF. The CDR3 DNA reads as TGTGCCAGCAGCCAAAAGTCAGGCCCCCCGAATGAGCAGTTCTTC.

The V gene is TRBV30, the J gene TRBJ2-5; no clear D gene. The ends were cut back, 4 bases at V and 4 bases at J, with 7 bases in the middle. This CDR3 contains 11 residues. Germline CDR1 reads GTSNPN; CDR2 reads SVGIG (reference sequence). In DNA, the CDR3 is TGTGCCTGGAACATGATAGAGACCCAGTACTTC. It encodes CAWNMIETQYF.

V usage is TRBV6-5 and J usage is TRBJ1-6; D gene unclear. Trimming cost V 5 bases and J 11 bases, with 13 bases left between them. The CDR3 has 13 amino acids. In germline, CDR1 is MNHEY, CDR2 SVGAGI. The CDR3 loop is CASSSGYRAPLHF. The CDR3, as DNA: TGTGCCAGCAGTAGCGGATATCGGGCACCCCTCCACTTT.

This sequence joins TRBV11-1 and TRBJ2-7; maybe TRBD2 (6 bases). V shed 5 bases and J shed 7 bases, with 21 bases lying between them. Germline CDR1 reads SGHAT; CDR2 reads FQDESV (reference sequence). This CDR3 is 15 amino acids long. Here the CDR3 reads CASSPGLRPPREQYF. CDR3 nucleotides: TGTGCCAGCAGCCCTGGACTAAGACCCCCTCGGGAGCAGTACTTC.

This chain joins TRBV5-1 and TRBJ2-1; 10 nucleotides agree with TRBD2. This CDR3 contains 14 residues. Germline lookup yields CDR1 SGHRS and CDR2 YFSETQ. J lost 10 bases, V lost 1 base, and 5 bases had no gene match. CDR3 amino acids: CASSLMLAGDEQFF. CDR3 in DNA: TGCGCCAGCAGCTTGATGCTAGCGGGAGACGAGCAGTTCTTC.

Written as DNA, the CDR3 is TGTGCCAGCTCACCAGGCCAGGGTCGAACTGAAGCTTTCTTT. It yields the protein CASSPGQGRTEAFF. The V and J genes are TRBV18 and TRBJ1-1, with D perhaps matching TRBD1 (5 bases). The CDR3 loop spans 14 amino acids. Germline-derived CDR1 and CDR2 are KGHSH and LQKENI. V lost 2 bases to trimming and J lost 5 bases, with 12 bases between them.

CDR3 in amino acids: CASSIKTSGRAHEQYF. The CDR3 region has the DNA TGTGCCAGCAGCATAAAGACTAGCGGGAGGGCCCACGAGCAGTACTTC. This sequence joins TRBV5-4 and TRBJ2-7; TRBD2 agrees at 14 bases. Trimming at V came to 4 bases and at J to 5 bases, leaving 8 bases not matched to a gene. The germline V gene has CDR1 SGHNT and CDR2 YYREEE (reference sequence). The CDR3 length is 16 residues.

The rearrangement joins TRBV24-1 to TRBJ2-1, with 10 bases identical to TRBD2. CDR1 KGHDR and CDR2 SFDVKD come from the germline V gene. Trimming removed 3 bases from V and 6 bases from J; junction bases left unmatched: 7. This CDR3 contains 16 residues. The DNA of the CDR3 is TGTGCCACCAGTGATGCTAGCGGGAGAGGAGGCAATGAGCAGTTCTTC. Its translation is CATSDASGRGGNEQFF.

The chain uses TRBV5-1 and TRBJ2-5; D gene unclear. V was trimmed by 5 bases and J by 0 bases, leaving 14 bases between them. There are 15 residues in the CDR3. The germline gives CDR1 SGHRS, CDR2 YFSETQ. In DNA, the CDR3 is TGCGCCAGCAGTCCCACCCGTGCGGACCAAGAGACCCAGTACTTC. This translates into CASSPTRADQETQYF.

The V gene is TRBV12-3 or TRBV12-4, the J gene TRBJ1-1; 10 bases fit TRBD1. CDR3 length: 13 amino acids. V shed 5 bases, J shed 10 bases, and the junction held 7 bases outside the gene matches. DNA of the CDR3: TGTGCCAGCAGTGCAAGACAGGGGGCAAGAGCTTTCTTT. This translates into CASSARQGARAFF.

The genes are TRBV21-1 and TRBJ1-4. TRBV21-1 is a recognized pseudogene. This CDR3 region has 20 residues. Here the CDR3 DNA reads TGTGCCAGCAGCATGGATAGCCCAACTCACAATCCTGCAACTAATGAAAAACTGTTTTTT. This gives the protein CASSMDSPTHNPATNEKLFF.

This clone was counted ten times or more. The chain combines TRBV6-5 with TRBJ2-3, with 9 bases lining up with TRBD2. The CDR3 spans 15 residues. Germline CDR1 MNHEY, CDR2 SVGAGI. J was trimmed by 4 bases and V by 6 bases; bases with no gene match: 8. The CDR3: CASRTRAGGPDTQYF. The DNA of the CDR3 is TGTGCCAGCAGGACTCGGGCGGGAGGGCCAGATACGCAGTATTTT.

The chain uses TRBV7-3 and TRBJ1-1, with 7 bases identical to TRBD1. This CDR3 region has 14 residues. Germline loops: CDR1 SGHTA, CDR2 FQGTGA. Germline trimming cut 2 bases from V and 5 bases from J; bases unmatched to any gene: 5. In DNA, the CDR3 is TGTGCCAGCAGCTTAGACAGGGCGAGGACTGAAGCTTTCTTT. Translating it yields CASSLDRARTEAFF.

This CDR3 is CASSLWGGTEAFF. The CDR3 nucleotides are TGTGCCAGCAGCCTTTGGGGGGGCACTGAAGCTTTCTTT. The genes are TRBV5-6 and TRBJ1-1, with D possibly matching TRBD1 (5 bases). CDR3 length: 13 residues. V was pared by 4 bases and J by 4 bases, with 11 bases between. From germline, CDR1 is SGHDT and CDR2 YYEEEE.

This clone turned up a few times. The chain couples TRBV4-1 to TRBJ2-7; 8 nucleotides align to TRBD1. The ends lost 0 bases at V and 1 base at J; junction bases unmatched: 11. In germline, CDR1 is MGHRA, CDR2 YSYEKL. The CDR3 loop spans 18 amino acids. This CDR3 is CASSQEFARTGWSYEQYF. The CDR3, as DNA: TGCGCCAGCAGCCAAGAATTTGCAAGGACAGGGTGGTCCTACGAGCAGTACTTC.

V and J are TRBV13 and TRBJ1-2; the D gene is possibly TRBD1 (5 bases). Germline V gene data show CDR1 as PRHDT and CDR2 as FYEKMQ (reference sequence). V dropped 6 bases and J dropped 4 bases, with 15 bases sitting between them. The length of the CDR3 is 14 residues. This CDR3 is CASRVGGRLYGYTF. The DNA for the CDR3 is TGTGCCAGCAGGGTGGGGGGGAGACTCTATGGCTACACCTTC.

The chain combines TRBV10-3 with TRBJ1-3; no reliable D call. The V and J ends lost 1 base and 0 bases respectively, with 16 bases between them. This CDR3 has 18 residues. Germline CDR1 ENHRY, CDR2 SYGVKD. This CDR3 reads CAISEYQTATGSGNTIYF. The CDR3 nucleotides read TGTGCCATCAGTGAGTACCAAACAGCAACCGGCTCTGGAAACACCATATATTTT.